The rows below give T cell receptor beta chains drawn from one sample of a study of T cell responses to AZD1222 COVID-19 vaccine. Produced via immunoSEQ multiplex PCR; TCRdb's table is partial and in-frame only. The sample has about 120,000 clones; 80% to 90% are singletons. Here the sequenced sample was peripheral blood, taken on day 0 of AZD1222 vaccination. These receptors originate from an adult in good health. Both conserved end residues are part of each CDR3. The D gene is left open where the match is weak. Clone size is not always given. Where it is, it says once, few, many or a class for expanded clones.

size	D	V	J	length	CDR3	DNA
-	TRBD1	TRBV7-3	TRBJ1-1	14	CASSNDRVNTEAFF	TGTGCCAGCAGCAATGACAGGGTTAACACTGAAGCTTTCTTT
once	TRBD1	TRBV7-2	TRBJ1-5	16	CASSLVTGQGNQPQHF	TGTGCCAGCAGCTTAGTCACCGGACAGGGGAATCAGCCCCAGCATTTT
once	TRBD1	TRBV24-1	TRBJ2-7	12	CATSDQGVEQYF	TGTGCCACCAGTGATCAGGGGGTCGAGCAGTACTTC
-	-	TRBV29-1	TRBJ2-5	14	CSALRRGFGETQYF	TGCAGCGCACTAAGACGGGGGTTTGGAGAGACCCAGTACTTC
-	-	TRBV11-2	TRBJ1-1	14	CASSLDRGGPEAFF	TGTGCCAGCAGCTTAGATCGGGGAGGGCCCGAAGCTTTCTTT
-	-	TRBV7-8	TRBJ1-2	15	CASSLEAQTNYGYTF	TGTGCCAGCAGCCTAGAGGCCCAGACAAACTATGGCTACACCTTC
-	-	TRBV3-1/TRBV3-2	TRBJ1-2	14	CASSQGRANYGYTF	TGTGCCAGCAGCCAGGGGCGAGCTAACTATGGCTACACCTTC
-	TRBD2	TRBV12-5	TRBJ2-1	20	CASGLDLGLAGSSSYNEQFF	TGTGCTAGTGGTTTGGACTTAGGACTAGCGGGGAGCAGCTCCTACAATGAGCAGTTCTTC
-	-	TRBV6-5	TRBJ2-7	15	CASSYSQGREYEQYF	TGTGCCAGCAGTTACTCTCAGGGCAGGGAGTACGAGCAGTACTTC
-	TRBD2	TRBV6-1	TRBJ2-7	15	CASSEEAGGPYEQYF	TGTGCCAGCAGTGAGGAGGCGGGGGGGCCCTACGAGCAGTACTTC
-	-	TRBV4-2	TRBJ2-3	16	CASSQVRGEAVDTQYF	TGTGCCAGCAGCCAAGTTCGCGGGGAGGCAGTAGATACGCAGTATTTT
-	-	TRBV6-2/TRBV6-3	TRBJ2-7	11	CASSYSHEQYF	TGTGCCAGCAGTTACTCCCACGAGCAGTACTTC
-	TRBD2	TRBV9	TRBJ2-5	19	CASSLSPSGRALSQETQYF	TGTGCCAGCAGCCTTTCCCCTAGCGGGAGGGCTCTGAGCCAAGAGACCCAGTACTTC
-	TRBD2	TRBV7-2	TRBJ2-7	15	CASSLPGLAVYEQYF	TGTGCCAGCAGCCTACCGGGACTAGCGGTCTACGAGCAGTACTTC
-	-	TRBV7-6	TRBJ1-2	14	CASSIRTDNYGYTF	TGTGCCAGCAGCATCCGGACAGATAACTATGGCTACACCTTC
once	TRBD1	TRBV27	TRBJ1-6	16	CASSSWTGGEDSPLHF	TGTGCCAGCAGTTCGTGGACAGGGGGCGAAGATTCACCCCTCCACTTT
-	TRBD1	TRBV2	TRBJ1-3	16	CASSARTGTSGNTIYF	TGTGCCAGCAGTGCTCGGACAGGGACCTCTGGAAACACCATATATTTT
-	TRBD2	TRBV7-2	TRBJ2-3	15	CASQRGSGSTDTQYF	TGTGCCAGCCAGCGGGGTAGCGGGAGCACAGATACGCAGTATTTT
-	TRBD1	TRBV19	TRBJ2-7	14	CASSRQGAFWEQYF	TGTGCCAGTAGTCGACAGGGGGCCTTTTGGGAGCAGTACTTC
few	-	TRBV27	TRBJ1-2	13	CASRGLWGYGYTF	TGTGCCAGCAGGGGGCTCTGGGGCTATGGCTACACCTTC
few	-	TRBV11-3	TRBJ2-7	16	CASSLEVGWSSYEQYF	TGTGCCAGCAGCTTAGAGGTGGGTTGGAGCTCCTACGAGCAGTACTTC
-	TRBD2	TRBV11-2	TRBJ2-1	16	CASSLGLAGGGNEQFF	TGTGCCAGCAGCTTAGGACTAGCGGGAGGAGGCAATGAGCAGTTCTTC
-	-	TRBV4-1	TRBJ2-6	15	CASSPDRSGANVLTF	TGCGCCAGCAGCCCAGACCGCTCTGGGGCCAACGTCCTGACTTTC
few	-	TRBV4-3	TRBJ2-7	13	CASSTAVWHEQYF	TGCGCCAGCAGCACGGCCGTTTGGCACGAGCAGTACTTC
-	-	TRBV28	TRBJ1-2	13	CASSLQMTYGYTF	TGTGCCAGCAGTTTACAAATGACCTATGGCTACACCTTC
-	TRBD2	TRBV30	TRBJ2-5	15	CAWNGLAGERETQYF	TGTGCCTGGAATGGGCTAGCGGGGGAGAGAGAGACCCAGTACTTC
-	-	TRBV30	TRBJ1-3	13	CAWTQIGGHTIYF	TGTGCCTGGACCCAAATTGGAGGGCACACCATATATTTT
-	TRBD1	TRBV6-2/TRBV6-3	TRBJ1-2	14	CASSSGGQGVGYTF	TGTGCCAGCAGTTCTGGGGGACAGGGAGTCGGCTACACCTTC
-	-	TRBV29-1	TRBJ1-1	13	CSVDRGANTEAFF	TGCAGCGTGGACCGGGGGGCCAACACTGAAGCTTTCTTT
few	-	TRBV3-1/TRBV3-2	TRBJ2-3	14	CASSQGEGTDTQYF	TGTGCCAGCAGCCAAGGTGAGGGCACAGATACGCAGTATTTT
once	-	TRBV28	TRBJ1-2	15	CASSLAGITNYGYTF	TGTGCCAGCAGTTTAGCGGGCATTACTAACTATGGCTACACCTTC
-	-	TRBV29-1	TRBJ1-1	13	CSVNGQLNTEAFF	TGCAGCGTCAACGGACAGCTGAACACTGAAGCTTTCTTT
-	TRBD2	TRBV7-2	TRBJ2-1	16	CASSRLAGASYNEQFF	TGTGCCAGCAGCAGACTAGCGGGGGCTTCCTACAATGAGCAGTTCTTC
-	TRBD1	TRBV25-1	TRBJ2-7	15	CASSVPGTGSHEQYF	TGTGCCAGCAGCGTACCCGGGACAGGGTCCCACGAGCAGTACTTC
once	-	TRBV7-2	TRBJ1-6	15	CASSYQLGGGSPLHF	TGTGCCAGCAGCTATCAATTGGGGGGGGGTTCACCCCTCCACTTT
-	-	TRBV25-1	TRBJ1-5	13	CASSHGVGQPQHF	TGTGCCAGCAGTCACGGGGTAGGGCAGCCCCAGCATTTT
-	-	TRBV21-1	TRBJ2-1	14	CASSPDRVYNEQFF	TGTGCCAGCAGCCCGGACAGAGTGTACAATGAGCAGTTCTTC
-	TRBD1	TRBV3-1/TRBV3-2	TRBJ2-2	15	CASSQTGGFTGELFF	TGTGCCAGCAGCCAGACAGGGGGCTTCACCGGGGAGCTGTTTTTT
-	-	TRBV5-4	TRBJ2-7	11	CASSPDPEQYF	TGTGCCAGCAGCCCAGATCCCGAGCAGTACTTC
-	TRBD1	TRBV7-3	TRBJ1-2	14	CASSPPGQGSGYTF	TGTGCCAGCAGCCCGCCGGGACAGGGTTCCGGCTACACCTTC
-	TRBD1	TRBV6-2/TRBV6-3	TRBJ1-5	16	CASSSSGTGPNQPQHF	TGTGCCAGCAGTTCCTCAGGGACAGGGCCCAATCAGCCCCAGCATTTT